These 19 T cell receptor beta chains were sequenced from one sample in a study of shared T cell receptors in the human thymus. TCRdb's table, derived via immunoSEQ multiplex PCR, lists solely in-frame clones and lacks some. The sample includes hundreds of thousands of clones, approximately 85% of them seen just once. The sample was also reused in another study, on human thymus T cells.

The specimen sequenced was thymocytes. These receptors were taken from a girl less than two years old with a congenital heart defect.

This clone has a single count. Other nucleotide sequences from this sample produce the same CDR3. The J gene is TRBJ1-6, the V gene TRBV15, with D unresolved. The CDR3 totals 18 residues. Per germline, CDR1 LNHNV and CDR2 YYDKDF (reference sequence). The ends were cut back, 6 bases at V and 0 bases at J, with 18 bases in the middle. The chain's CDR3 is CATRPRGGNFSYNSPLHF. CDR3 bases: TGTGCCACCAGACCGAGAGGAGGGAACTTCTCCTATAATTCACCCCTCCACTTT.

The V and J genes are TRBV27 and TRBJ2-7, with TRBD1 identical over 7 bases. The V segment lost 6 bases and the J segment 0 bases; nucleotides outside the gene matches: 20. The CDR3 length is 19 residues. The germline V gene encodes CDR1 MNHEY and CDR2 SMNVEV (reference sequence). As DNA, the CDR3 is TGTGCCAGCAGACCGATCGGGCGCACAGGGGCCTGGGACTCCTACGAGCAGTACTTC. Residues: CASRPIGRTGAWDSYEQYF.

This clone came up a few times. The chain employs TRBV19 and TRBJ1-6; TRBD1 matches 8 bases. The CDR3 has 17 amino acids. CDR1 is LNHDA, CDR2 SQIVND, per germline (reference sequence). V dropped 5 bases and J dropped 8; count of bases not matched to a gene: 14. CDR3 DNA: TGTGCCAGTAGTCGGGGACAGGATCGGCTTGAGGATTCACCCCTCCACTTT. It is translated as CASSRGQDRLEDSPLHF.

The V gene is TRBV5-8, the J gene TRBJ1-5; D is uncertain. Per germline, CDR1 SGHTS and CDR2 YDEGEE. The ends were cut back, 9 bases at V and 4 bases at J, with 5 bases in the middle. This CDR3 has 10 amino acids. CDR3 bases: TGTGCCACATTTAATCAGCCCCAGCATTTT. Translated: CATFNQPQHF.

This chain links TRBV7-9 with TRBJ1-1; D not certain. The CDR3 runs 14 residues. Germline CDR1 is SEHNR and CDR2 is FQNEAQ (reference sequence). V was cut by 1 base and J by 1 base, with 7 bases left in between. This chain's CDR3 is CASSLGGPNTEAFF. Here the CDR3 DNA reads TGTGCCAGCAGCTTAGGAGGTCCGAACACTGAAGCTTTCTTT. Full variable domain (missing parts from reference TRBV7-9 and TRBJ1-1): DTGVSQNPRHKITKRGQNVTFRCDPISEHNRLYWYRQTLGQGPEFLTYFQNEAQLEKSRLLSDRFSAERPKGSFSTLEIQRTEQGDSAMYLCASSLGGPNTEAFFGQGTRLTVV.

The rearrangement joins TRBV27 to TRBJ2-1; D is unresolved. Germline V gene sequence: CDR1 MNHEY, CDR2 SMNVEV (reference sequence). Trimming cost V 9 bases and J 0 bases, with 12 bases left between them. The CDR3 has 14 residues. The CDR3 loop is CASSTASSYNEQFF. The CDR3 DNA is TGTGCCAGTTCGACGGCTAGCTCCTACAATGAGCAGTTCTTC.

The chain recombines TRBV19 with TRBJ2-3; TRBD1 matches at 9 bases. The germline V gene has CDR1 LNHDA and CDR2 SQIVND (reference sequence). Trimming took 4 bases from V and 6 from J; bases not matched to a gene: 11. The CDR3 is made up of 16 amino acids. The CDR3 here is CASSRKQGAGPDTQYF. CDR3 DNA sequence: TGTGCCAGTAGTAGAAAACAGGGGGCCGGACCCGATACGCAGTATTTT.

Here the CDR3 reads CASSVARTGPTDTQYF. The CDR3, as DNA: TGTGCCAGCAGCGTAGCCCGGACAGGGCCCACAGATACGCAGTATTTT. The chain couples TRBV9 to TRBJ2-3, with 8 bases lining up with TRBD1. This CDR3 comprises 16 residues. The germline V gene encodes CDR1 SGDLS and CDR2 YYNGEE. Trimming removed 0 bases from V and 2 bases from J; junction bases left unmatched: 5. The full variable domain, its missing parts supplied by reference TRBV9 and TRBJ2-3, is DSGVTQTPKHLITATGQRVTLRCSPRSGDLSVYWYQQSLDQGLQFLIQYYNGEERAKGNILERFSAQQFPDLHSELNLSSLELGDSALYFCASSVARTGPTDTQYFGPGTRLTVL.

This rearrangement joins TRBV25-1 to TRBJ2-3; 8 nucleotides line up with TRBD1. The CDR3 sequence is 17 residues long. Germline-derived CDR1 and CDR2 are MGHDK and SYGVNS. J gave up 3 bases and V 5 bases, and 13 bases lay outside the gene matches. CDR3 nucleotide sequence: TGTGCCAGCAGTCAAACCCGGGACAGGCACCATACAGATACGCAGTATTTT. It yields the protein CASSQTRDRHHTDTQYF.

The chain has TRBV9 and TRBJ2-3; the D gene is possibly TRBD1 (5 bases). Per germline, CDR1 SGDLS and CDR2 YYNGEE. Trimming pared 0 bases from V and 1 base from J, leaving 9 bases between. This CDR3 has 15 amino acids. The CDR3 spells CASSVGGECTDTQYF. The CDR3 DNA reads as TGTGCCAGCAGCGTAGGGGGCGAATGCACAGATACGCAGTATTTT.

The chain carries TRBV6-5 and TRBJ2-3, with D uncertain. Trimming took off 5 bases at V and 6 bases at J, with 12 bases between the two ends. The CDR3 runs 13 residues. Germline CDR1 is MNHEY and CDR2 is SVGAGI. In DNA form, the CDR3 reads TGTGCCAGCAGTAATGGTGAACGGGATACGCAGTATTTT. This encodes CASSNGERDTQYF.

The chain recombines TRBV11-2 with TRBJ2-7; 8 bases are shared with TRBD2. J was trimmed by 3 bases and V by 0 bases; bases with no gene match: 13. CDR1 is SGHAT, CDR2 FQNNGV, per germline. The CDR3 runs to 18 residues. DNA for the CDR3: TGTGCCAGCAGCTTAGAATTTAGCCGGGGGGGCAGAGGCTACGAGCAGTACTTC. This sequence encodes CASSLEFSRGGRGYEQYF. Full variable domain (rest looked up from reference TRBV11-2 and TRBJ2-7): EAGVAQSPRYKIIEKRQSVAFWCNPISGHATLYWYQQILGQGPKLLIQFQNNGVVDDSQLPKDRFSAERLKGVDSTLKIQPAKLEDSAVYLCASSLEFSRGGRGYEQYFGPGTRLTVT.

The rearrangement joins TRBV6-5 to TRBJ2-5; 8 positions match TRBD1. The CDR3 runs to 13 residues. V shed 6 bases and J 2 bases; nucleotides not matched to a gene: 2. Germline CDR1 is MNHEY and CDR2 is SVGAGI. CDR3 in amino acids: CASRRDRQETQYF. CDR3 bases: TGTGCCAGCAGACGGGACAGGCAAGAGACCCAGTACTTC.

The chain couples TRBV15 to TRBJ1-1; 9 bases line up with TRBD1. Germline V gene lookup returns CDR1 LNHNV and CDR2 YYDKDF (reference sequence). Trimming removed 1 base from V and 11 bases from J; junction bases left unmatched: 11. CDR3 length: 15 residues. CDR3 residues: CATSRGQGEDIGAFF. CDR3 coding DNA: TGTGCCACCAGCAGAGGACAGGGGGAAGACATTGGGGCTTTCTTT.

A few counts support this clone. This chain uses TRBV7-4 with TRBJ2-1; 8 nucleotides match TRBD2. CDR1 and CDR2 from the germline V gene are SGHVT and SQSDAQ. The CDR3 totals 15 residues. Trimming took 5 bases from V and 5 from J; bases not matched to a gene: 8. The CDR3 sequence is CASSRGGALNNEQFF. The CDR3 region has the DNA TGTGCCAGCAGCCGGGGGGGGGCCCTTAACAATGAGCAGTTCTTC.

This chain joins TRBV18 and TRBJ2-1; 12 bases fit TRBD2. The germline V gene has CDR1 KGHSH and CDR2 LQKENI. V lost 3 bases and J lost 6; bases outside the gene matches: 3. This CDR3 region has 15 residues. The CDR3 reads CASSPPSGGANEQFF. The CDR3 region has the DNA TGTGCCAGCTCACCCCCTAGCGGGGGGGCCAATGAGCAGTTCTTC.

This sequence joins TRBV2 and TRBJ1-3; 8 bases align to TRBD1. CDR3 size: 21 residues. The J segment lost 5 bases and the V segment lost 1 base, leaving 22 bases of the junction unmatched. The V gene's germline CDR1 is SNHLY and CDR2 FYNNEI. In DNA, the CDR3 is TGTGCCAGCAGTGAAGAAGGTACCGGGACAGGATCCTCCTCTGGTAGAAACACCATATATTTT. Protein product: CASSEEGTGTGSSSGRNTIYF.

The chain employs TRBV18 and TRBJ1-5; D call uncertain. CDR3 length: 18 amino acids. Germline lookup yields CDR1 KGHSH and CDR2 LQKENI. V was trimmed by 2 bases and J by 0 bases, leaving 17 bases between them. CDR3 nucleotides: TGTGCCAGCTCACCAAACAGCGGCGGGATATATAGCAATCAGCCCCAGCATTTT. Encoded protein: CASSPNSGGIYSNQPQHF.

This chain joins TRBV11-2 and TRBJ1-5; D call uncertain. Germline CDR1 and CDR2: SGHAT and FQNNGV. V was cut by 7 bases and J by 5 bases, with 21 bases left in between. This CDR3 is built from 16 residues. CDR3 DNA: TGTGCCAGCACCCGCTCCGCGGCACCCTTGGATCAGCCCCAGCATTTT. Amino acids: CASTRSAAPLDQPQHF. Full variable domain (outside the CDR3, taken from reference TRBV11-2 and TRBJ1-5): EAGVAQSPRYKIIEKRQSVAFWCNPISGHATLYWYQQILGQGPKLLIQFQNNGVVDDSQLPKDRFSAERLKGVDSTLKIQPAKLEDSAVYLCASTRSAAPLDQPQHFGDGTRLSIL.